Shown below are 24 T cell receptor beta chains from a single sample sequenced in a study of breast tumors, draining lymph nodes, adjacent tissues. MiXCR, run by TCRdb on the multiplex PCR reads, gives a single entry per CDR3 protein. This table holds around 130,000 distinct CDR3 sequences, 15% to 20% found once. Axillary draining lymph nodes of breast cancer patients supplied the node samples. Sequencing was carried out using axillary lymph node tissue. The source of these receptors is a female donor with breast cancer. Some clones in this sample may be carry-over from other donors' samples.

This clonotype was seen ten or more times. The V gene is TRBV19, the J gene TRBJ1-5; D ambiguous. CDR3 length equals 16 residues. The ends were cut back, 1 base at V and 3 bases at J, with 13 bases in the middle. The germline V gene encodes CDR1 LNHDA and CDR2 SQIVND (reference sequence). The CDR3 coding sequence is TGTGCCAGTAGTATAGTTTTTGCGGGCCCCAATCAGCCCCAGCATTTT. It is translated as CASSIVFAGPNQPQHF.

This clonotype was picked up many times. The gene calls are TRBV7-2 and TRBJ2-7; 10 positions agree with TRBD2. The CDR3 contains 14 residues. Trimming cost V 7 bases and J 7 bases; bases outside gene matches: 10. The germline V gene encodes CDR1 SGHTA and CDR2 FQGNSA. DNA for the CDR3: TGTGCCAGCACCTCTAGCGGGAGTAAAAAGGAGCAGTACTTC. It codes for CASTSSGSKKEQYF.

This clonotype was recorded at least ten times. The gene calls are TRBV5-1 and TRBJ1-5; TRBD1 might be the D (6 bases). The CDR3 covers 16 residues. V shed 4 bases and J shed 2 bases, with 16 bases lying between them. CDR1 and CDR2 (germline): SGHRS, YFSETQ. The CDR3 DNA follows: TGCGCCAGCAGCACGGGACACGGAGACGGCAATCAGCCCCAGCATTTT. This translates into CASSTGHGDGNQPQHF. The entire variable domain, with the rest obtained from reference TRBV5-1 and TRBJ1-5, is as follows: KAGVTQTPRYLIKTRGQQVTLSCSPISGHRSVSWYQQTPGQGLQFLFEYFSETQRNKGNFPGRFSGRQFSNSRSEMNVSTLELGDSALYLCASSTGHGDGNQPQHFGDGTRLSIL.

This clonotype was picked up a small number of times. The chain links TRBV3-1 to TRBJ2-1; tentatively, D is TRBD2 (6 bases). Trimming took off 4 bases at V and 9 bases at J, with 25 bases between the two ends. Germline CDR1 and CDR2: LGHDT and YNNKEL (reference sequence). The CDR3 runs to 17 residues. The CDR3 reads CASSLVGQARGEFEQFF. The CDR3 coding sequence is TGTGCCAGCAGCCTCGTGGGGCAGGCCCGCGGGGAATTTGAGCAGTTCTTC.

This clonotype was observed once. The chain carries TRBV6-2 or TRBV6-3 and TRBJ1-4; possibly TRBD1 for D (5 bases). This CDR3 comprises 15 residues. The ends were cut back, 3 bases at V and 6 bases at J, with 14 bases in the middle. CDR1 is MNHEY and CDR2 is SVGEGT in the germline V gene. The CDR3 DNA sequence: TGTGCCAGCAGTTATCCCCTGGGGACTCATGAAAAACTGTTTTTT. It is translated as CASSYPLGTHEKLFF.

This clonotype was counted at least ten times. The chain recombines TRBV20-1 with TRBJ1-2; 9 nucleotides match TRBD1. Germline V gene data show CDR1 as DFQATT and CDR2 as SNEGSKA (reference sequence). The CDR3 sequence is 15 residues long. Unmatched junction bases numbered 3, after V lost 0 bases and J lost 1 base. CDR3 sequence (DNA): TGCAGTGCTAGAGAATACAGGGGGCTTAACTATGGCTACACCTTC. It is translated as CSAREYRGLNYGYTF.

This clonotype was detected many times. This chain links TRBV6-1 with TRBJ2-7, with D possibly TRBD2 on 5 matching bases. Germline-derived CDR1 and CDR2 are MNHNS and SASEGT. Trimming took 7 bases from V and 2 from J, leaving 12 bases between them. This CDR3 comprises 13 residues. CDR3: CASTSAAAYEQYF. CDR3 sequence (DNA): TGTGCCAGCACCTCAGCGGCAGCCTACGAGCAGTACTTC.

This clonotype was observed at least ten times. The CDR3 DNA is TGTGCCAGCAGCTTAGGGCAGGAACCTAACTATGGCTACACCTTC. Translated: CASSLGQEPNYGYTF. The chain recombines TRBV11-3 with TRBJ1-2; D is ambiguous. The CDR3 spans 15 residues. In germline, CDR1 is SGHNT, CDR2 YENEEA. Between the trimmed V and J ends, which lost 1 base and 0 bases, there was a span of 9 bases.

This clonotype was detected only once. A much more abundant neighbour one base away suggests this may be a read error. The chain uses TRBV19 and TRBJ2-7, with D possibly matching TRBD1 (6 bases). The CDR3 runs to 15 residues. Per the germline V gene, CDR1 is LNHDA and CDR2 is SQIVND (reference sequence). Trimming pared 11 bases from V and 3 bases from J, leaving 23 bases between. The CDR3 loop reads CAFPKGTKDNYEQYF. CDR3 in DNA: TGTGCCTTCCCTAAGGGGACAAAAGACAACTACGAGCAGTACTTC.

For this clonotype: One base away lies a much larger clone, so this may be a sequencing read error. The gene calls are TRBV20-1 and TRBJ1-5; TRBD1 might be the D (5 bases). The CDR3 is made up of 14 amino acids. The V end lost 6 bases, the J end lost 0 bases, and 12 bases lay between the germline ends. CDR1 DFQATT and CDR2 SNEGSKA come from the germline V gene (reference sequence). Here the CDR3 reads CSAETAYSNQPQHF. CDR3 in DNA: TGCAGTGCAGAGACAGCATATAGCAATCAGCCCCAGCATTTT.

This clonotype was recorded at least ten times. The V and J genes are TRBV10-1 and TRBJ2-3; the D is unclear. Germline V gene sequence: CDR1 WNHNN, CDR2 SYGVQD (reference sequence). V lost 5 bases and J 3 bases, leaving 6 bases between the germline ends. The CDR3 is 12 amino acids. CDR3 sequence (DNA): TGCGCCAGCAGTCCAGGAACAGATACGCAGTATTTT. Amino acids: CASSPGTDTQYF.

Many counts were recorded for this clonotype. The chain has TRBV7-9 and TRBJ1-5; D ambiguous. This CDR3 comprises 12 residues. V was trimmed by 5 bases and J by 3 bases, leaving 5 bases between them. The germline gives CDR1 SEHNR, CDR2 FQNEAQ (reference sequence). DNA of the CDR3: TGTGCCAGCAGCGAGTCCAATCAGCCCCAGCATTTT. Translation: CASSESNQPQHF.

This clonotype was detected many times. The genes are TRBV14 and TRBJ2-7; TRBD1 or TRBD2 may be the D gene (5 bases each). The CDR3 spans 13 residues. Trimming removed 3 bases from V and 7 bases from J, with 13 bases in between. The germline CDR1 and CDR2 sequences are SGHDN and FVKESK. CDR3 bases: TGTGCCAGCAGCCACCAGGGTTGGGGGGAGCAGTACTTC. This codes for CASSHQGWGEQYF.

In regard to this clonotype: Possible read error: a much larger clone is one base away. The rearrangement joins TRBV20-1 to TRBJ2-7; D assignment may be TRBD1 or TRBD2 (5 bases each). CDR1 and CDR2 from the germline V gene are DFQATT and SNEGSKA (reference sequence). This CDR3 is 11 amino acids long. CDR3 sequence: CGAAEGYEQYF. CDR3 in DNA: TGCGGTGCCGCCGAGGGGTACGAGCAGTACTTC.

This clonotype was recorded at least ten times. This chain joins TRBV5-1 and TRBJ2-6; no reliable D call. Looked up from germline, CDR1 is SGHRS and CDR2 is YFSETQ. This CDR3 spans 14 amino acids. The V end lost 1 base, the J end lost 4 bases, and 6 bases lay between the germline ends. The CDR3 sequence is CASSLRAGANVLTF. Written as DNA, the CDR3 is TGCGCCAGCAGCTTGAGGGCAGGGGCCAACGTCCTGACTTTC. The full variable domain, rest sourced from reference TRBV5-1 and TRBJ2-6, is KAGVTQTPRYLIKTRGQQVTLSCSPISGHRSVSWYQQTPGQGLQFLFEYFSETQRNKGNFPGRFSGRQFSNSRSEMNVSTLELGDSALYLCASSLRAGANVLTFGAGSRLTVL.

Details on this clonotype: A much larger clone lies one base from this, so it may be a read error. The chain links TRBV11-2 to TRBJ2-7, with D tentatively TRBD1 (6 bases). CDR1 is SGHAT, CDR2 FQNNGV, per germline. CDR3 length equals 15 residues. Here the CDR3 DNA reads TGTGCCAGCAGCACCCGCCCGACAGGAACCTACGAGCGGTACTTC. Encoded protein: CASSTRPTGTYERYF.

V and J are TRBV3-1 and TRBJ2-1; D is possibly TRBD2 (6 bases). V lost 1 base and J lost 0, with 7 bases in between. The germline V gene encodes CDR1 LGHDT and CDR2 YNNKEL (reference sequence). This CDR3 comprises 15 residues. CDR3 bases: TGTGCCAGCAGCCAAGGCGGGGTCTCCTACAATGAGCAGTTCTTC. Translated: CASSQGGVSYNEQFF.

This clonotype was found many times. This chain links TRBV29-1 with TRBJ2-7; TRBD1 matches 10 bases. CDR1 SQVTM and CDR2 ANQGSEA come from the germline V gene. This CDR3 comprises 14 residues. V trimming: 2 bases; J trimming: 3 bases; junction bases outside the gene matches: 4. CDR3 sequence: CSVELGDRGYEQYF. Here the CDR3 DNA reads TGCAGCGTTGAATTAGGGGACAGGGGCTACGAGCAGTACTTC.

Many counts were recorded for this clonotype. The chain uses TRBV7-9 and TRBJ2-7, with 9 bases lining up with TRBD2. This CDR3 contains 16 residues. V was clipped by 1 base and J by 6 bases; unmatched bases: 10. From germline, CDR1 is SEHNR and CDR2 FQNEAQ (reference sequence). CDR3 region: CASSLGSSGSLAEQYF. In nucleotides, the CDR3 is TGTGCCAGCAGCTTAGGAAGTAGCGGGAGTCTTGCCGAGCAGTACTTC.

This clonotype was seen ten or more times. The chain couples TRBV11-2 to TRBJ2-7; unclear D gene. V was shortened by 0 bases and J by 4 bases, with 7 bases between the two germline ends. The CDR3 spans 13 residues. The germline gives CDR1 SGHAT, CDR2 FQNNGV. CDR3 sequence (DNA): TGTGCCAGCAGCTTAGATTTAGGTTACGAGCAGTACTTC. Translated: CASSLDLGYEQYF.

This clonotype has at least ten counts. This sequence joins TRBV7-2 and TRBJ1-5; no reliable D call. This CDR3 spans 13 amino acids. CDR1 is SGHTA, CDR2 FQGNSA, per germline. The V and J ends lost 2 bases and 4 bases respectively, with 6 bases between them. CDR3 loop: CASSLSWNQPQHF. CDR3 in DNA: TGTGCCAGCAGCTTATCGTGGAATCAGCCCCAGCATTTT.

This sequence joins TRBV9 and TRBJ1-4; D perhaps matches TRBD1 (6 bases). V was cut by 3 bases and J by 7 bases, with 13 bases left in between. This CDR3 is built from 14 residues. Germline V gene lookup returns CDR1 SGDLS and CDR2 YYNGEE. The CDR3 DNA follows: TGTGCCAGCAGCGAGAGGGGGGCTAGTGAAAAACTGTTTTTT. Translated: CASSERGASEKLFF.

This clonotype was counted ten times or more. This chain joins TRBV25-1 and TRBJ2-1; TRBD2 is a possible D gene (6 bases). V was pared by 2 bases and J by 3 bases, with 14 bases between. This CDR3 contains 16 residues. CDR1 and CDR2 (germline): MGHDK, SYGVNS. The CDR3: CASSEAGGGVYNEQFF. The CDR3 DNA is TGTGCCAGCAGTGAAGCGGGCGGAGGGGTCTACAATGAGCAGTTCTTC.

In its sample, this clonotype was seen a few times. A much larger clone differs from this one at a single base, so this may be a read error. The rearrangement uses TRBV29-1 and TRBJ2-7, with a possible D match to TRBD1 (5 bases). The germline V and J ends were trimmed by 5 bases and 9 bases, with 14 bases remaining between them. This CDR3 is built from 11 residues. Germline lookup yields CDR1 SQVTM and CDR2 ANQGSEA. The CDR3 DNA follows: TGCAGCGTTATTCAGGGAATCGGGCAGTACTTC. It encodes CSVIQGIGQYF.